This T cell receptor beta chain is drawn from a study of T-cell reconstitution after alpha-beta-depleted transplantation in children. Study findings and constraints: Surviving recipient cells, namely T cells and thymic progenitors, were the source of high day-60 TCRbeta diversity in some patients. From newly produced T cells came most of the T-cell counts and diversity one year after transplant.

This clonotype was seen more than once but under ten times. The antigen is not known. V was cut by 0 bases and J by 8 bases, with 13 bases left in between. The CDR3 sequence is 13 residues long. Germline CDR1 is DFQATT and CDR2 is SNEGSKA (reference sequence). The TCRbeta library incorporated unique molecular identifiers. TCRdb re-analysed the PCR reads in MiXCR, keeping a single row per CDR3 protein. The top ten hold less than 25% of the sample, which has approximately 130,000 distinct CDR3 sequences, roughly 9% seen once. The sample here was PBMCs, mostly from graft donor cells, taken 180 days after TCRalphabeta/CD19-depleted stem cell transplant. V gene TRBV20-1 combines with J gene TRBJ1-2; D is uncertain. The source is a girl in the first two years of life who had a stem cell transplant for combined immunodeficiency, so the T cells may come from the graft donor. This CDR3 reads CSARDPTREGYTF. CDR3 DNA sequence: TGCAGTGCTAGAGACCCAACAAGAGAAGGCTACACCTTC.